The clone carrying this TCR beta chain was recorded once. CDR3 length equals 15 residues. The J segment lost 2 bases and the V segment lost 8 bases, leaving 4 bases of the junction unmatched. The V gene's germline CDR1 is LNHDA and CDR2 SQIVND (reference sequence). This entry is derived from a study of blood T cell repertoires in COVID-19. The overall study: Both acute and convalescent COVID-19 samples were obtained from the United States, Italy and Spain.

Method: immunoSEQ multiplex PCR; TCRdb's copy keeps in-frame clones and lacks some. This sample has approximately 190,000 clones, with about 83% found just once. The chain joins TRBV19 to TRBJ2-1, with 12 bases matching TRBD2. This receptor was taken from an older woman with active or convalescent COVID-19. The sample consisted of peripheral blood. The CDR3 DNA follows: TGTGCCAGTTCCCTAGCGGGAGGGCCCTACAATGAGCAGTTCTTC. Protein sequence: CASSLAGGPYNEQFF.